The 13 T cell receptor beta chains in this list originate from one sample, sequenced in a study of cytomegalovirus exposure and HLA in healthy donors (dated by TCRdb to 2016 to 2017). Receptors were amplified or captured by the immunoSEQ multiplex PCR assay. The multiplex PCR relied on a mix of 60 forward primers for TCR Vbeta segments and 13 reverse primers for TCR Jbeta segments. The table was pulled from immuneACCESS by TCRdb, which kept in-frame rearrangements only. Such tables lose some clones; where checked, under half of the loss comes from unresolved V genes, and the rest has no known cause. Across this sample there are about 110,000 clones, with 65% to 80% seen only once. The ten largest clones represent around 3.4% of the sample. Sequencing was carried out using PBMCs. The source is a man aged 55 to 69 in good health and CMV-seronegative.

The chain is built from TRBV19 and TRBJ1-2, with 10 nucleotides matching TRBD1. The CDR3 has 15 amino acids. The V and J ends lost 0 bases and 10 bases, in that order; junction bases with no gene match: 8. Per the germline V gene, CDR1 is LNHDA and CDR2 is SQIVND (reference sequence). CDR3 in amino acids: CASSIDGQGVKFYTF. The CDR3 DNA is TGTGCCAGTAGTATAGACGGACAGGGGGTAAAGTTCTACACCTTC.

V and J are TRBV5-1 and TRBJ2-5, with D possibly being TRBD1 (5 bases). V shed 4 bases and J shed 10 bases, with 29 bases lying between them. Per germline, CDR1 SGHRS and CDR2 YFSETQ. CDR3 length: 17 residues. The CDR3 loop is CASSPRPGMWNGANQYF. DNA for the CDR3: TGCGCCAGCAGCCCGAGGCCAGGGATGTGGAATGGGGCGAACCAGTACTTC.

A few counts support this clone. The chain has TRBV6-1 and TRBJ1-1; D remains ambiguous. This CDR3 comprises 13 residues. CDR1 is MNHNS and CDR2 is SASEGT in the germline V gene. Trimming shortened V by 4 bases and J by 1 base, and 7 bases separated the two germline ends. CDR3 protein: CASSVQPNTEAFF. In nucleotides, the CDR3 is TGTGCCAGCAGTGTACAGCCGAACACTGAAGCTTTCTTT.

V and J are TRBV7-3 and TRBJ2-3; 9 positions match TRBD1. This CDR3 is built from 16 residues. From germline, CDR1 is SGHTA and CDR2 FQGTGA. Trimming cost V 5 bases and J 2 bases; bases outside gene matches: 8. CDR3 sequence: CASSLTGDRVTDTQYF. As DNA, the CDR3 is TGTGCCAGCAGCCTGACCGGGGACAGGGTCACAGATACGCAGTATTTT.

V and J are TRBV2 and TRBJ1-5; possibly TRBD1 for D (6 bases). This CDR3 comprises 14 residues. V was shortened by 10 bases and J by 4 bases, with 17 bases between the two germline ends. Germline V gene lookup returns CDR1 SNHLY and CDR2 FYNNEI. The DNA of the CDR3 is TGTGCCACCTCAGCGGGGGGCGAGAATCAGCCCCAGCATTTT. It yields the protein CATSAGGENQPQHF.

The rearrangement uses TRBV25-1 and TRBJ1-1; D not certain. The CDR3 is made up of 15 amino acids. Germline V gives CDR1 MGHDK, CDR2 SYGVNS. V was trimmed by 0 bases and J by 1 base, leaving 9 bases between them. The CDR3 nucleotides read TGTGCCAGCAGTGAATATGGGAGACAGAACACTGAAGCTTTCTTT. Amino acids: CASSEYGRQNTEAFF.

The V and J genes are TRBV6-1 and TRBJ1-6; 9 nucleotides agree with TRBD1. The length of the CDR3 is 14 residues. With V trimmed by 6 bases and J by 9 bases, 6 bases remained unmatched. The germline V gene encodes CDR1 MNHNS and CDR2 SASEGT. CDR3 nucleotides: TGTGCCAGCAGAGAAACAGGGGGCGGTTCACCCCTCCACTTT. Amino acid sequence: CASRETGGGSPLHF.

The V call is TRBV7-3, the J call TRBJ2-3; TRBD2 aligns across 11 bases. V was pared by 2 bases and J by 4 bases, with 5 bases of the junction left unmatched. Germline V gene lookup returns CDR1 SGHTA and CDR2 FQGTGA. The CDR3 is 16 residues long. The CDR3, as DNA: TGTGCCAGCAGCTTAGGGCTAGCGGGAGGACCAGATACGCAGTATTTT. It translates to CASSLGLAGGPDTQYF.

The rearrangement joins TRBV19 to TRBJ1-4; 8 bases match TRBD1. The CDR3 extends over 16 amino acids. The V segment lost 3 bases and the J segment 4 bases; nucleotides outside the gene matches: 7. Germline-derived CDR1 and CDR2 are LNHDA and SQIVND (reference sequence). The DNA for the CDR3 is TGTGCCAGTAGTATCCTCACAGGGGGTTTTAATGAAAAACTGTTTTTT. It yields the protein CASSILTGGFNEKLFF.

This clone appeared a few times. The genes are TRBV10-3 and TRBJ1-2; D is possibly TRBD1 (6 bases). V lost 3 bases, J lost 3 bases, and 17 bases lay in between. Looked up from germline, CDR1 is ENHRY and CDR2 is SYGVKD. The CDR3 runs 16 residues. CDR3 DNA sequence: TGTGCCATCAGTGATAGGTTGGGACAACGTGACTATGGCTACACCTTC. It codes for CAISDRLGQRDYGYTF.

This chain joins TRBV29-1 and TRBJ1-3, with D tentatively TRBD1 (6 bases). V shed 5 bases and J shed 3 bases, with 14 bases lying between them. CDR1 is SQVTM, CDR2 ANQGSEA, per germline. The CDR3 spans 14 residues. The DNA of the CDR3 is TGCAGCGTTCTGGGGGCTCGTGGTGGAAACACCATATATTTT. This sequence encodes CSVLGARGGNTIYF.

This clone was recorded once. This rearrangement joins TRBV28 to TRBJ1-2, with 8 bases lining up with TRBD1. The CDR3 sequence is 15 residues long. The J segment lost 8 bases and the V segment lost 4 bases, leaving 12 bases of the junction unmatched. CDR1 and CDR2 from the germline V gene are MDHEN and SYDVKM. The CDR3 loop is CASSSASDRVRGYTF. The DNA for the CDR3 is TGTGCCAGCAGTTCCGCCTCGGACAGGGTTCGGGGCTACACCTTC.

V usage is TRBV4-3 and J usage is TRBJ2-1; 11 positions match TRBD2. The CDR3 is made up of 19 amino acids. Germline CDR1 reads LGHNA; CDR2 reads YSLEER. With 2 bases clipped from V and 0 bases from J, the junction kept 9 bases outside the gene matches. The CDR3 nucleotides read TGCGCCAGCAGCCAAAAAATTAGCGGGGGGGAGTACTCCTACAATGAGCAGTTCTTC. As protein: CASSQKISGGEYSYNEQFF.